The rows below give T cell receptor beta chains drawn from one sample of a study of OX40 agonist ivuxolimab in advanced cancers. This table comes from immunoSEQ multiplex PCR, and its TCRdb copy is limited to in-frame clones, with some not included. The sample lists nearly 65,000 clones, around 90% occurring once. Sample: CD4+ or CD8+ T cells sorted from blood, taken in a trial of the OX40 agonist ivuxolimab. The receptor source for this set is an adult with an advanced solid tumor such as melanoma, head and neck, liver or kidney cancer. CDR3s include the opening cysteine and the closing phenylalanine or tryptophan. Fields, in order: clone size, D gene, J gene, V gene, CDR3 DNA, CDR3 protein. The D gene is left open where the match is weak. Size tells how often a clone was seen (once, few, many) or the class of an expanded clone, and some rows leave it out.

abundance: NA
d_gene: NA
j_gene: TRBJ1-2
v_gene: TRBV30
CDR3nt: TGTGCCTGGAGTGTGGCCAACTATGGCTACACCTTC
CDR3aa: CAWSVANYGYTF

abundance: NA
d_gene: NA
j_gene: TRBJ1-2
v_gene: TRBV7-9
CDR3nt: TGTGCCAGCAGCTTAGCCCCCGTTATGGGCTACACCTTC
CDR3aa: CASSLAPVMGYTF

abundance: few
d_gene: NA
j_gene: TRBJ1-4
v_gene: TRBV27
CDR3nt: TGTGCCAGCAGTGAGAACCAGGGCGTTAATGAAAAACTGTTTTTT
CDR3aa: CASSENQGVNEKLFF

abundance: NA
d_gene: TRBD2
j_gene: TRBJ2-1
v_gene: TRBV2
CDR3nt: TGTGCCAGCTTGAAGAGTTGGCTAGCGGGAGAGGGGAGCTCCTACAATGAGCAGTTCTTC
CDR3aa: CASLKSWLAGEGSSYNEQFF

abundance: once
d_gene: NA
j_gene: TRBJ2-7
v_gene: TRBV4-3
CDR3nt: TGCGCCAGCAGCCAAGATCTAGGGGCACCTTCCTACGAGCAGTACTTC
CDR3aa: CASSQDLGAPSYEQYF

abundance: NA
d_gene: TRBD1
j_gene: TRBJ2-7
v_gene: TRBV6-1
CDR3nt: TGTGCCAGCAGTGAAGAGTCGACAGGGCCTTACGAGCAGTACTTC
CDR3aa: CASSEESTGPYEQYF

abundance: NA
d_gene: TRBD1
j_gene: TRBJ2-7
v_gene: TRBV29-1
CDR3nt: TGCAGCGTTGAATTAGGGGGCCCTCCCTACGAGCAGTACTTC
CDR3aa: CSVELGGPPYEQYF

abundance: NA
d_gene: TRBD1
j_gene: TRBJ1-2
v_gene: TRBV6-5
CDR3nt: TGTGCCAGCAGTCGGGACAGACTATATGGCTACACCTTC
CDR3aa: CASSRDRLYGYTF

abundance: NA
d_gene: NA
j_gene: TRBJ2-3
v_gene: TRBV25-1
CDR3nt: TGTGCCAGCAGTGAATTGGTAGGACAGAACACAGATACGCAGTATTTT
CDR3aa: CASSELVGQNTDTQYF

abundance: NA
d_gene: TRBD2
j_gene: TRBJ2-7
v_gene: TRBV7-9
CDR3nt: TGTGCCAGCAGGCCGGGACTAGCGGGAGATGAGTACTTC
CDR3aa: CASRPGLAGDEYF

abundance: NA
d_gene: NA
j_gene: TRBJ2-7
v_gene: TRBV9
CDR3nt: TGTGCCAGCAGCGTACGGCGGGTGGGCGAGCAGTACTTC
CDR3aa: CASSVRRVGEQYF

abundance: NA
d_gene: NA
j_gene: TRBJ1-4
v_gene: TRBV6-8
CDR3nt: TGTGCCAGCAGCTTCAGGGTGTGTAATGAAAAACTGTTTTTT
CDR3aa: CASSFRVCNEKLFF

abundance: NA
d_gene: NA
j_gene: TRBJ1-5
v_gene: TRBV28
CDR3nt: TGTGCCAGCAGTTGGGACGTTCAGCCCCAGCATTTT
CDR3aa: CASSWDVQPQHF

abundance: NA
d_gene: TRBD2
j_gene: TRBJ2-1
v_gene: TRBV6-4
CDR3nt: TGTGCCAGCAGTGACTCCGGGCTAGCGGGCCAAAGGAGGTTCTTC
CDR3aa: CASSDSGLAGQRRFF

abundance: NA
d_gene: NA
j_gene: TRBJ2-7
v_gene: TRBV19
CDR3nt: TGTGCCAGTAGCCCAAGCTCCTACGAGCAGTACTTC
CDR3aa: CASSPSSYEQYF

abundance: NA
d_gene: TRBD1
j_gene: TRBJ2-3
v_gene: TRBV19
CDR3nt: TGTGCCAGTAGTCCGGGACAGGGCCCAGATACGCAGTATTTT
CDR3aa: CASSPGQGPDTQYF

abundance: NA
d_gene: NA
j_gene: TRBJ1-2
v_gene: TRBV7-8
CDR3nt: TGTGCCAGCAGCCCACTTCAGGGTCTCCACTATGGCTACACCTTC
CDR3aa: CASSPLQGLHYGYTF

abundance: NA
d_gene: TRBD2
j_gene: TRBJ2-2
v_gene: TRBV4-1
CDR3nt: TGCGCCAGCAGCCACGGGCGGGGGATCGCCGGGGAGCTGTTTTTT
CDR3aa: CASSHGRGIAGELFF

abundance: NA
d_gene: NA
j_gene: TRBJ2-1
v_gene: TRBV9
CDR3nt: TGTGCCAGCAGCGGGAGAGGAGGCAATGAGCAGTTCTTC
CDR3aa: CASSGRGGNEQFF

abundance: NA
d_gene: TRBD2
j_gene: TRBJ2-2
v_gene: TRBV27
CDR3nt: TGTGCCAGCAGTCCACATAGCGGGGCGAACACCGGGGAGCTGTTTTTT
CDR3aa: CASSPHSGANTGELFF

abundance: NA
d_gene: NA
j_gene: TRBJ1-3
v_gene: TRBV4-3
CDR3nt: TGCGCCAGCAGCCAAGATCCGGTACCAGGAGCCACCATATATTTT
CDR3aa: CASSQDPVPGATIYF

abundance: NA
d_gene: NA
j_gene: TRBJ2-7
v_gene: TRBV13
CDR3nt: TGTGCCAGCAGCTTAACGAGTGACAGGTGGCTCTACGAGCAGTACTTC
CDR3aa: CASSLTSDRWLYEQYF

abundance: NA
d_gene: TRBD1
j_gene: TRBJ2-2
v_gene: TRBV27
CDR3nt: TGTGCCAGCAGTTGGGAAGGAATGGACAGGATGAACACCGGGGAGCTGTTTTTT
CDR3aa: CASSWEGMDRMNTGELFF

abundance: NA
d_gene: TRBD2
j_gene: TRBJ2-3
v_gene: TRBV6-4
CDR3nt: TGTGCCAGCAGTGACGGGACTAGCGGCACAGATACGCAGTATTTT
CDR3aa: CASSDGTSGTDTQYF

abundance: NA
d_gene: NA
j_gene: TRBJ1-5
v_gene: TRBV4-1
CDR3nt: TGCGCCAGCAGCCAAGTGGGAAGTAGCAATCAGCCCCAGCATTTT
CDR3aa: CASSQVGSSNQPQHF

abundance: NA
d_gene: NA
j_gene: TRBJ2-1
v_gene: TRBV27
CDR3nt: TGTGCCAGCAGTTTAGTAGCGGTTCAAAAAGTCAATGAGCAGTTCTTC
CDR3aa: CASSLVAVQKVNEQFF

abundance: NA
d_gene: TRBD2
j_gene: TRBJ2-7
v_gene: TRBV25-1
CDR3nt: TGTGCCAGCAGTGGCGGGAGTCCCTACGAGCAGTACTTC
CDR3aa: CASSGGSPYEQYF

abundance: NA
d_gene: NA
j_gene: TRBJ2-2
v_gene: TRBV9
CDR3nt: TGTGCCAGCAGCGTAGGCGGAGGGGACACCGGGGAGCTGTTTTTT
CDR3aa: CASSVGGGDTGELFF

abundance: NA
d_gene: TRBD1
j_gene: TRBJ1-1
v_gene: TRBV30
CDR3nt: TGTGCCTGGAGTCACGGGACAGGGGTTGATGGTTTCTTT
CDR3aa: CAWSHGTGVDGFF

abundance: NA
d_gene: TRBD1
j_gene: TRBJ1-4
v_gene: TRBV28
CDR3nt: TGTGCCAGCACCTTATCCGGGACAGGGAATGAAAAACTGTTTTTT
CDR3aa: CASTLSGTGNEKLFF

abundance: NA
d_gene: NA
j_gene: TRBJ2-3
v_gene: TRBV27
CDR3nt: TGTGCCAGCAGTTTCATGGGAAGCACAGATACGCAGTATTTT
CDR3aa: CASSFMGSTDTQYF

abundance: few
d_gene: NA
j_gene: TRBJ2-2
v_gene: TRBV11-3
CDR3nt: TGTGCCAGCAGCTTTGGATCGGCGGGTTTTAACACCGGGGAGCTGTTTTTT
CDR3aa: CASSFGSAGFNTGELFF

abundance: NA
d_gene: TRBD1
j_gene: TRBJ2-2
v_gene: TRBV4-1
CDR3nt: TGCGCCAGCAGGGGACAGCCGAACACCGGGGAGCTGTTTTTT
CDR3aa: CASRGQPNTGELFF

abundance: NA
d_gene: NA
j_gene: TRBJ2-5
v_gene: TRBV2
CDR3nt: TGTGCCACGAACCCACAGGAAACAACCCCGGCAGGGACCCAGTACTTC
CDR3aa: CATNPQETTPAGTQYF

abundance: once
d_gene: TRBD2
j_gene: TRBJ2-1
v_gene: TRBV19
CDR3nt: TGTGCCAGTAGCCGCGCTAGCGGGAGAGGTGAGCAGTTCTTC
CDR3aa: CASSRASGRGEQFF

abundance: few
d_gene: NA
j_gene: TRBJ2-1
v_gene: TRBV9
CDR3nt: TGTGCCAGCAGCGAGCGCCCTAATGAGCAGTTCTTC
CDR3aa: CASSERPNEQFF

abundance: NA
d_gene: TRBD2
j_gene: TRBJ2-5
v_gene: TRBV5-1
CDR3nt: TGCGCCAGCACTTCAGGCGGGGGGCCGGGCGAGACCCAGTACTTC
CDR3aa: CASTSGGGPGETQYF

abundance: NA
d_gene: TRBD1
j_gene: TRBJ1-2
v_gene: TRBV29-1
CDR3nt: TGCAGCGTTACCGGGACAGGTTCTGACTATGGCTACACCTTC
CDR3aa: CSVTGTGSDYGYTF

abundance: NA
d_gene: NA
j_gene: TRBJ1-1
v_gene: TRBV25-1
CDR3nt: TGTGCCAGCAGTGACCTCAGGGACGGAAACACTGAAGCTTTCTTT
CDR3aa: CASSDLRDGNTEAFF

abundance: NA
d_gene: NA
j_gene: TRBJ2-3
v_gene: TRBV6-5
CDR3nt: TGTGCCAGCAGTTATGCGGGGTGGAGCACAGATACGCAGTATTTT
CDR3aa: CASSYAGWSTDTQYF

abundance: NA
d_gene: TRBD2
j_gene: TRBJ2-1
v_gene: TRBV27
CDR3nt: TGTGCCAGCAGTCCTAGCGGGGCAGTGATAAACAATGAGCAGTTCTTC
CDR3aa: CASSPSGAVINNEQFF

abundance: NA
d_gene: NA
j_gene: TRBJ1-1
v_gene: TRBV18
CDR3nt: TGTGCCAGCTCACCACGGGGAGACACTGAAGCTTTCTTT
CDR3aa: CASSPRGDTEAFF

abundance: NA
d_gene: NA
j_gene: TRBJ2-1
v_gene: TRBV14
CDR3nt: TGTGCCAGCAGCCAACTATACAATGAGCAGTTCTTC
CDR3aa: CASSQLYNEQFF

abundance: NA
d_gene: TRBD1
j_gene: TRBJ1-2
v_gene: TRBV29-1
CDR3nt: TGCAGCGTTCCAACAGGGGGAAGCTATGGCTACACCTTC
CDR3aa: CSVPTGGSYGYTF

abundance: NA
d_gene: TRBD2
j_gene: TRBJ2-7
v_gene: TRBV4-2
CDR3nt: TGTGCCAGCAGCCATTGGACTAGCGGAAACTTCTACGAGCAGTACTTC
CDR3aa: CASSHWTSGNFYEQYF

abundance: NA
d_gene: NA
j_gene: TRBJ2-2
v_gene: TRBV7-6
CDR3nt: TGTGCCAGCAGCTCTACAGGGATGGCGAACACCGGGGAGCTGTTTTTT
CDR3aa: CASSSTGMANTGELFF